The entry below describes one T cell receptor beta chain. Its target is unknown. This sample is part of a study of T cell repertoires in cytomegalovirus infection. Across the study: CMV epitopes used comprised recently identified HLA-C-restricted ones and well-studied HLA-B-restricted ones. Both CMV infection and a matching HLA type were indicated by public TCR beta signatures. Notes on the study in general: Carriage of CMV together with the relevant HLA was identifiable through cumulative public TCR beta family frequency. The ex vivo response was dominated by HLA-C-restricted CMV-specific TCR beta clonotypes.

Each CDR3 protein gets one entry after TCRdb re-called the reads with MiXCR. The sample consists of approximately 300,000 distinct CDR3 sequences, approximately 25% of them appearing once. CDR1 is SEHNR, CDR2 FQNEAQ, per germline (reference sequence). V lost 5 bases to trimming and J lost 1 base; unmatched junction nucleotides: 2. The CDR3 extends over 15 amino acids. The receptor was derived from a human donor in good health (CMV status not recorded). Some clones in this sample may be carry-over from other donors' samples. Sample: cultured PBMCs, taken from culture after CMV antigen stimulation. The chain has TRBV7-9 and TRBJ2-4; 10 nucleotides align to TRBD2. CDR3 DNA sequence: TGTGCCAGCAGCCCAGCGGGAGGGGCCAAAAACATTCAGTACTTC. It codes for CASSPAGGAKNIQYF. Using reference TRBV7-9 and TRBJ2-4 for the parts outside the CDR3, the full variable domain is DTGVSQNPRHKITKRGQNVTFRCDPISEHNRLYWYRQTLGQGPEFLTYFQNEAQLEKSRLLSDRFSAERPKGSFSTLEIQRTEQGDSAMYLCASSPAGGAKNIQYFGAGTRLSVL.